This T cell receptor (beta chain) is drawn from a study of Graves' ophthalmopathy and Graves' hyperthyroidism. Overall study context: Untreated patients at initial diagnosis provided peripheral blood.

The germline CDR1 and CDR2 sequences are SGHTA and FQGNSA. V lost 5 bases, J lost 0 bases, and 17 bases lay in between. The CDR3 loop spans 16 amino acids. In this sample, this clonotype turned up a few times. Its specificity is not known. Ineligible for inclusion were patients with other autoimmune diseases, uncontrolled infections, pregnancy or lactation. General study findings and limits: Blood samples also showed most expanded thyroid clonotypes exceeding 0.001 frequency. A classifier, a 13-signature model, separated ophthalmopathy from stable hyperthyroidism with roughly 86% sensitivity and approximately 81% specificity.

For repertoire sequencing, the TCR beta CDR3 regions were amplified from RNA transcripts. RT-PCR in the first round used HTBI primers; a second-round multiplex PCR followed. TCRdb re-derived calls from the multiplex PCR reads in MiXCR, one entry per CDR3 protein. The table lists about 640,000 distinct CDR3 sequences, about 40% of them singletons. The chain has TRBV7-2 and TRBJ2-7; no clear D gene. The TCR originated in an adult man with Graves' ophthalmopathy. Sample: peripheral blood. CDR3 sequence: CASSRVVWGSSYEQYF. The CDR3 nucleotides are TGTGCCAGCAGCCGAGTTGTGTGGGGAAGCTCCTACGAGCAGTACTTC.